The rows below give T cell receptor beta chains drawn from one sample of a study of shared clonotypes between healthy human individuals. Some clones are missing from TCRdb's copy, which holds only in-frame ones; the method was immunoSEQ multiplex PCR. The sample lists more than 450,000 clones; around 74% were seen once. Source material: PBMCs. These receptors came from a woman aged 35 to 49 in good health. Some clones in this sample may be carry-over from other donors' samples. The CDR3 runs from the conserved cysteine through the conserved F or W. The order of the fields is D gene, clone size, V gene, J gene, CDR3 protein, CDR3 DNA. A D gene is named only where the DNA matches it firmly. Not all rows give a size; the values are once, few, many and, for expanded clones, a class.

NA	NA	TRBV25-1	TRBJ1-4	CASSEYGGFREKLFF	TGTGCCAGCAGTGAATATGGGGGTTTTCGGGAAAAACTGTTTTTT
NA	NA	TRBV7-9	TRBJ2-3	CASSLGVSGVTDTQYF	TGTGCCAGCAGCTTAGGAGTTAGCGGAGTCACAGATACGCAGTATTTT
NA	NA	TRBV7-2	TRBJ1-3	CASTRGVSGNTIYF	TGTGCCAGTACCCGGGGAGTCTCTGGAAACACCATATATTTT
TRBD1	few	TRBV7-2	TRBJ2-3	CASSLGQPSTDTQYF	TGTGCCAGCAGCCTGGGACAGCCTAGCACAGATACGCAGTATTTT
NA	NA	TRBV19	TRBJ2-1	CASSIRELYNEQFF	TGTGCCAGTAGTATTCGAGAACTATACAATGAGCAGTTCTTC
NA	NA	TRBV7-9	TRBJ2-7	CASSPRGALTYEQYF	TGTGCCAGCAGTCCCCGGGGGGCCCTTACCTACGAGCAGTACTTC
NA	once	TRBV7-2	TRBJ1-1	CASSLWGGGQAFF	TGTGCCAGCAGCTTATGGGGAGGGGGGCAGGCTTTCTTT
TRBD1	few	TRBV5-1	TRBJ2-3	CASRRQGGTDTQYF	TGCGCCAGCAGAAGACAGGGTGGGACAGATACGCAGTATTTT
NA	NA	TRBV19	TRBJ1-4	CASSPRLGNSNPWEKLFF	TGTGCCAGTAGTCCACGCCTGGGAAACAGCAACCCTTGGGAAAAACTGTTTTTT
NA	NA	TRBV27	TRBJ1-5	CASSLSQGHQPQHF	TGTGCCAGCAGTTTATCCCAGGGTCATCAGCCCCAGCATTTT
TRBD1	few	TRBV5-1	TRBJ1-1	CASSWGGTGNTEAFF	TGCGCCAGCAGCTGGGGAGGGACAGGGAACACTGAAGCTTTCTTT
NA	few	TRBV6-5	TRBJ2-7	CASSLLFSHNSYEQYF	TGTGCCAGCAGTTTACTTTTCAGCCACAACTCCTACGAGCAGTACTTC
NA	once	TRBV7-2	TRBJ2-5	CASSFDRGGQETQYF	TGTGCCAGCAGCTTTGATCGGGGAGGACAAGAGACCCAGTACTTC
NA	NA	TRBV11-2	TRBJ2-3	CASSLAGRPLPTDTQYF	TGTGCCAGCAGCTTAGCAGGACGGCCTTTACCCACAGATACGCAGTATTTT
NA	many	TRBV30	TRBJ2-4	CAWSAKGTNIQYF	TGTGCCTGGAGCGCAAAGGGGACCAACATTCAGTACTTC
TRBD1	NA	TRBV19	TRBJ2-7	CASSIRTGGSYEQYF	TGTGCCAGTAGTATAAGGACAGGGGGCTCCTACGAGCAGTACTTC
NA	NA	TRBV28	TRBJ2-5	CASSSGDSTETQYF	TGTGCCAGCAGTTCGGGGGACTCGACAGAGACCCAGTACTTC
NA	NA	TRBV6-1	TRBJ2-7	CASSEEAGLPYEQYF	TGTGCCAGCAGTGAAGAAGCGGGCCTCCCCTACGAGCAGTACTTC
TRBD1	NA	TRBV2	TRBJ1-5	CASSRQGRNQPQHF	TGTGCCAGCAGTAGACAGGGGCGCAATCAGCCCCAGCATTTT
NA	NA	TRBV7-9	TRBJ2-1	CASSLADHRERYNEQFF	TGTGCCAGCAGCTTAGCGGACCACAGGGAAAGGTACAATGAGCAGTTCTTC
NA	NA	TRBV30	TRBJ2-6	CAWSVGTDGANVLTF	TGTGCCTGGAGTGTAGGCACAGATGGGGCCAACGTCCTGACTTTC
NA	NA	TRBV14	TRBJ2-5	CASSPGDRLYQETQYF	TGTGCCAGCAGCCCAGGGGACCGATTATACCAAGAGACCCAGTACTTC
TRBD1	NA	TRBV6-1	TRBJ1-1	CASSETDRENTEAFF	TGTGCCAGCAGTGAGACGGACAGGGAGAACACTGAAGCTTTCTTT
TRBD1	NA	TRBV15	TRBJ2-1	CATSRLGDRNNEQFF	TGTGCCACCAGCAGATTAGGGGACAGAAACAATGAGCAGTTCTTC
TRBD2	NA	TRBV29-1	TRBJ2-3	CSVLGLAGITDTQYF	TGCAGCGTTTTGGGACTAGCGGGAATCACAGATACGCAGTATTTT
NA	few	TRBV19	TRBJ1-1	CASSILGTEAFF	TGTGCCAGTAGTATATTAGGAACTGAAGCTTTCTTT
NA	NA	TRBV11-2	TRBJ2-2	CASSLLTQGTGELFF	TGTGCCAGCAGCTTATTAACTCAGGGAACCGGGGAGCTGTTTTTT
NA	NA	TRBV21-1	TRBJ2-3	CASSKVLRGTSTDTQYF	TGTGCCAGCAGCAAAGTCCTACGGGGGACTAGCACAGATACGCAGTATTTT
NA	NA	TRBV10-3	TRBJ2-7	CAIGLALNEQYF	TGTGCCATCGGCCTAGCGTTGAACGAGCAGTACTTC
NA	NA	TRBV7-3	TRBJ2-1	CASSSTWGTGYNEQFF	TGTGCCAGCAGCTCCACCTGGGGGACCGGCTACAATGAGCAGTTCTTC
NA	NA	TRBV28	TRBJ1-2	CASSFVGAGYGYTF	TGTGCCAGCAGTTTTGTCGGGGCAGGCTATGGCTACACCTTC
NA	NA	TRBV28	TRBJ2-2	CASPPSGGANTGELFF	TGTGCCAGCCCTCCCAGTGGCGGAGCCAACACCGGGGAGCTGTTTTTT
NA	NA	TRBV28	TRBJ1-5	CASSLILGMGQPQHF	TGTGCCAGCAGTTTAATCCTGGGCATGGGTCAGCCCCAGCATTTT
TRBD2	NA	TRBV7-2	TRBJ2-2	CASSHSGRANTGELFF	TGTGCCAGCAGCCATAGCGGGAGGGCGAACACCGGGGAGCTGTTTTTT
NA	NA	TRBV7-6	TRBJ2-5	CASSLEVQTQYF	TGTGCCAGCAGCTTAGAGGTTCAGACCCAGTACTTC
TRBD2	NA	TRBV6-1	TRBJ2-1	CASSEFMSGSRYNEQFF	TGTGCCAGCAGTGAATTTATGAGCGGGAGTAGGTACAATGAGCAGTTCTTC
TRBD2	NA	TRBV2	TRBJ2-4	CASIERPGLAGGDIQYF	TGTGCCAGCATAGAGCGGCCGGGACTAGCGGGGGGTGACATTCAGTACTTC
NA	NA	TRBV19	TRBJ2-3	CASSISWGAGTDTQYF	TGTGCCAGTAGTATAAGTTGGGGGGCCGGGACTGATACGCAGTATTTT
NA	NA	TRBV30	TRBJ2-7	CAWSSSGSQYF	TGTGCCTGGAGTAGTTCCGGGTCCCAGTACTTC
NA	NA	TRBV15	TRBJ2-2	CATSRDYTGELFF	TGTGCCACCAGCAGAGATTACACCGGGGAGCTGTTTTTT
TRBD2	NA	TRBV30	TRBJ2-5	CAWSKAGVLQETQYF	TGTGCCTGGAGTAAAGCGGGAGTGTTGCAAGAGACCCAGTACTTC
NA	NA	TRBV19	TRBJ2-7	CASSKLAAPYEQYF	TGTGCCAGTAGTAAGTTAGCGGCACCCTACGAGCAGTACTTC